The TCR beta chain under discussion was sequenced for a study of T-cell reconstitution after alpha-beta-depleted transplantation in children. This sample's TCRbeta library carried unique molecular identifier barcodes. Using its own MiXCR run on the PCR reads, TCRdb lists one record per CDR3 protein. Altogether 360,000 or so distinct CDR3 sequences are present, roughly 20% being singletons, with the ten largest covering 3.8%. Germline loops: CDR1 SQVTM, CDR2 ANQGSEA. V lost 6 bases and J lost 5, with 14 bases in between. This CDR3 region has 13 residues. The TCR sequence derives from a human donor who donated a stem cell graft to a child with acute myeloid leukemia. The V and J genes are TRBV29-1 and TRBJ1-5; the D gene is possibly TRBD1 (5 bases). The source was PBMCs from the stem cell graft donor, collected from the stem cell graft. CDR3 sequence: CSVGSRGDQPQHF. DNA for the CDR3: TGCAGCGTGGGGTCGCGAGGGGATCAGCCCCAGCATTTT.